These T cell receptor beta chains were read from a single sample in a study of blood T cell repertoires in COVID-19. Produced via immunoSEQ multiplex PCR; TCRdb's table is partial and in-frame only. The table includes approximately 150,000 clones, 87% detected once. Sequences were obtained from peripheral blood. These TCRs come from a man at least 80 years old with acute or convalescent COVID-19. CDR3s include the opening cysteine and the closing phenylalanine or tryptophan. Size is stated for part of the rows, as once, few or many counts, or as a class when the clone is expanded.

size	V	J	CDR3
NA	TRBV7-9	TRBJ2-7	CASSLGTSSEQYF
NA	TRBV5-1	TRBJ2-7	CASSLGGGQETYEQYF
NA	TRBV10-1	TRBJ2-5	CASRECLSTALRETQYF
NA	TRBV5-1	TRBJ2-2	CASSRLEYRVSAGELFF
NA	TRBV19	TRBJ1-5	CASSIWEGDQPQHF
NA	TRBV13	TRBJ1-5	CASSLRDQPQHF
NA	TRBV2	TRBJ2-5	CASEWAGGQETQYF
once	TRBV7-8	TRBJ2-1	CASSLDRGSYNEQFF
NA	TRBV4-1	TRBJ1-2	CASSQEVPGDKRGYGYTF
NA	TRBV5-4	TRBJ2-3	CASSPTSGSTDTQYF
NA	TRBV9	TRBJ2-2	CASSATTYNTGELFF
NA	TRBV6-2/TRBV6-3	TRBJ1-5	CASSGQSSNQPQHF
NA	TRBV5-6	TRBJ2-2	CASSLARGNTGELFF
NA	TRBV24-1	TRBJ1-2	CATSDPGTGGAVYGYTF
NA	TRBV5-6	TRBJ2-1	CASSWQNEQFF
NA	TRBV11-1	TRBJ1-4	CASSHRDRGGKLFF
NA	TRBV29-1	TRBJ2-5	CSVARQGSETQYF
NA	TRBV20-1	TRBJ2-1	CSARLYNEQFF
few	TRBV11-3	TRBJ1-2	CASSLPPTGEKNYGYTF
few	TRBV3-1/TRBV3-2	TRBJ1-1	CASSQRSVSPNTEAFF
NA	TRBV19	TRBJ1-4	CASATLRGEKLFF
once	TRBV3-1/TRBV3-2	TRBJ2-1	CASRPTSAYNEQFF
NA	TRBV6-5	TRBJ1-2	CASNPPGGNYGYTF
NA	TRBV14	TRBJ2-6	CASSRNTGTTLGVNVLTF
NA	TRBV2	TRBJ2-7	CASSEALKGLDF
once	TRBV5-4	TRBJ2-1	CASSLVGTASGANYNEQFF
NA	TRBV5-8	TRBJ2-5	CASSLGDRMRETQYF
once	TRBV2	TRBJ2-5	CASSDFAVSQETQYF
NA	TRBV5-1	TRBJ2-3	CASSGGLSTDTQYF
NA	TRBV28	TRBJ1-5	CASSLTTGGNQPQHF
NA	TRBV19	TRBJ2-3	CASSSEPYRRYPSDTQYF
NA	TRBV19	TRBJ2-5	CASSSGEIGLTQYF
NA	TRBV30	TRBJ2-1	CASSSGSSYNEQFF
NA	TRBV7-9	TRBJ2-7	CASSFLQVHLLYEQYF
NA	TRBV5-1	TRBJ1-1	CASSYPRQGAVDTEAFF
NA	TRBV27	TRBJ2-3	CASSPDRNTDTQYF
NA	TRBV19	TRBJ1-5	CASSIKEWDSSVRNQPQHF
NA	TRBV28	TRBJ2-2	CASSSGFRVPGELFF
NA	TRBV2	TRBJ1-2	CASRGTGYGYTF
NA	TRBV9	TRBJ2-3	CASSIQDSVGTQYF
NA	TRBV5-4	TRBJ1-1	CASSSQDSEAFF